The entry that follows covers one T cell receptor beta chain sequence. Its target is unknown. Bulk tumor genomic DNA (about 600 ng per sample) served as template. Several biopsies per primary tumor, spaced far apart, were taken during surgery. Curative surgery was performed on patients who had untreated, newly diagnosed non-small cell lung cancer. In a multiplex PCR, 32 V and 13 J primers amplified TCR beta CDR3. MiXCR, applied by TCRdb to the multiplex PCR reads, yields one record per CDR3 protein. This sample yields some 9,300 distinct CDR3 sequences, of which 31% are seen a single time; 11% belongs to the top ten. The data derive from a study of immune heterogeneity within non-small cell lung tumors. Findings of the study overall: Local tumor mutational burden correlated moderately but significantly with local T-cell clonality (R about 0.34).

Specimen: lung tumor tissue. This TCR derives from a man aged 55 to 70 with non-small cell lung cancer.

CDR3: CASRPVGGSGNTIYF. Here the CDR3 DNA reads TGTGCCAGCAGGCCTGTCGGGGGCTCTGGAAACACCATATATTTT. This chain joins TRBV28 and TRBJ1-3, with D perhaps matching TRBD1 (5 bases). Germline V gene sequence: CDR1 MDHEN, CDR2 SYDVKM. The CDR3 runs to 15 residues. The V and J ends lost 6 bases and 0 bases respectively, with 12 bases between them.